These 3 T cell receptor beta chains came from one sample sequenced in a study of CD8 T cells in Susac syndrome. RNA was extracted with the RNeasy kit, and a quantity of roughly 0.5 to 1 ug was reverse transcribed using random hexamers. MiXCR, run by TCRdb on the immunoSEQ multiplex PCR reads, gives a single entry per CDR3 protein. This table has approximately 210,000 distinct CDR3 sequences, nearly 97% appearing once. The sequencing sample was made of CD4+ T cells from PBMCs. All receptors come from a human donor with multiple sclerosis.

V usage is TRBV5-1 and J usage is TRBJ2-7; D remains unclear. V shed 0 bases and J shed 6 bases, with 10 bases lying between them. Germline loops: CDR1 SGHRS, CDR2 YFSETQ. The length of the CDR3 is 13 residues. CDR3 region: CASSLAGPPEQYF. CDR3 DNA sequence: TGCGCCAGCAGCTTGGCGGGTCCCCCCGAGCAGTACTTC.

V and J are TRBV5-4 and TRBJ2-7; no reliable D call. This CDR3 spans 13 amino acids. The germline V gene encodes CDR1 SGHNT and CDR2 YYREEE (reference sequence). With 3 bases removed from V and 5 bases from J, the gap between germline ends came to 12 bases. In nucleotides, the CDR3 is TGTGCCAGCAGCTCAAACCGGGCCGACGAGCAGTACTTC. Residues: CASSSNRADEQYF.

V is TRBV7-2 and J is TRBJ2-3; TRBD2 is a possible D gene (6 bases). The CDR3 sequence is 13 residues long. In germline, CDR1 is SGHTA, CDR2 FQGNSA. V lost 4 bases and J 8 bases, leaving 13 bases between the germline ends. The CDR3 region has the DNA TGTGCCAGCAGCTCGACTAGTATCCGTACGCAGTATTTT. Translated: CASSSTSIRTQYF.